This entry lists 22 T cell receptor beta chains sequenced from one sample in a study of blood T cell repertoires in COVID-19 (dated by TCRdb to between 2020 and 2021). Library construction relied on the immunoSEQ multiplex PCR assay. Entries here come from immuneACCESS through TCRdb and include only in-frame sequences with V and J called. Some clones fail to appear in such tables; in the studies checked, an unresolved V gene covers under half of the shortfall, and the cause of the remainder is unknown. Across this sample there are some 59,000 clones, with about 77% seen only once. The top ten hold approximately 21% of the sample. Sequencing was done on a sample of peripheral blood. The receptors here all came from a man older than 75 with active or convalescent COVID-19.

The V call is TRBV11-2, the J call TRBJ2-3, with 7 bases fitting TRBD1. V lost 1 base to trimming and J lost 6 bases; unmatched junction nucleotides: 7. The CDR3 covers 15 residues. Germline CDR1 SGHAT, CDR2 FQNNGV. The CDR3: CASSLVLQGDDTQYF. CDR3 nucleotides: TGTGCCAGCAGCTTAGTTCTCCAGGGGGACGATACGCAGTATTTT.

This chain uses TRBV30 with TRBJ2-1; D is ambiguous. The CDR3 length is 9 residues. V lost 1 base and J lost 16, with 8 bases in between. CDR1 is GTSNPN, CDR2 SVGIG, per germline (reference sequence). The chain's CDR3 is CAWSEPPFF. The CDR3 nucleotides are TGTGCCTGGAGTGAGCCTCCCTTCTTC.

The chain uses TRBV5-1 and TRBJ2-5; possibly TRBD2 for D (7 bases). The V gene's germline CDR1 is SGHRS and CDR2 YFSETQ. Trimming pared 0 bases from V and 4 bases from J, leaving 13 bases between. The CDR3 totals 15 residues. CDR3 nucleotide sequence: TGCGCCAGCAGCTTGGCCGGGGGGCTCGGAGAGACCCAGTACTTC. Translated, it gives CASSLAGGLGETQYF. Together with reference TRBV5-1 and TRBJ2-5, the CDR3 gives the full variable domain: KAGVTQTPRYLIKTRGQQVTLSCSPISGHRSVSWYQQTPGQGLQFLFEYFSETQRNKGNFPGRFSGRQFSNSRSEMNVSTLELGDSALYLCASSLAGGLGETQYFGPGTRLLVL.

The CDR3 is CSVSRGIATNEKLFF. Written as DNA, the CDR3 is TGCAGCGTCTCCAGGGGAATTGCAACTAATGAAAAACTGTTTTTT. This chain joins TRBV29-1 and TRBJ1-4; tentatively, D is TRBD1 (6 bases). CDR1 and CDR2 from the germline V gene are SQVTM and ANQGSEA. V lost 6 bases to trimming and J lost 0 bases, with 14 bases between them. The CDR3 runs to 15 residues.

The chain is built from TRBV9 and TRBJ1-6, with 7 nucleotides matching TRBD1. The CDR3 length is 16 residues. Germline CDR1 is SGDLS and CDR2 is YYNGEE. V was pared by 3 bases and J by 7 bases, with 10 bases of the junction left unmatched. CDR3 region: CASSELAGQTNSPLHF. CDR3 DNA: TGTGCCAGCAGCGAACTAGCGGGACAGACAAATTCACCCCTCCACTTT.

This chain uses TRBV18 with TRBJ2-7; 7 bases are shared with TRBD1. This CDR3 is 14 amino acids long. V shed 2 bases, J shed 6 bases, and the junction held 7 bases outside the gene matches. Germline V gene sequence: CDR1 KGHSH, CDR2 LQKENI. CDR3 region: CASSPGDRVAEQYF. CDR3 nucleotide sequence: TGTGCCAGCTCACCAGGAGACAGGGTGGCCGAGCAGTACTTC.

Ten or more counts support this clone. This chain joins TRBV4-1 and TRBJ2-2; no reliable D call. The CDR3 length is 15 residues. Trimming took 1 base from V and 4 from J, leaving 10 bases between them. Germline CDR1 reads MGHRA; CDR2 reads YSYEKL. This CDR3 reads CASSQVARSTGELFF. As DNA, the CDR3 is TGCGCCAGCAGCCAAGTGGCCAGAAGCACCGGGGAGCTGTTTTTT.

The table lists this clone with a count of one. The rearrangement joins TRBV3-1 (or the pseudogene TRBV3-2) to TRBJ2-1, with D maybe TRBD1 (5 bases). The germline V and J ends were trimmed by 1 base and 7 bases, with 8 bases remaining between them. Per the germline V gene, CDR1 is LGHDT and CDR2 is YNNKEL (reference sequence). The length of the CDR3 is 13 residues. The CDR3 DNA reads TGTGCCAGCAGCCAAGTTAAGGGGAATGAGCAGTTCTTC. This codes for CASSQVKGNEQFF.

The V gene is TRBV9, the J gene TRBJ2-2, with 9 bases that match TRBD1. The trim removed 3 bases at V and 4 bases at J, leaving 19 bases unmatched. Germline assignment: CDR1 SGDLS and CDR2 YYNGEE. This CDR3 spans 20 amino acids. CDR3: CASSALRFGTGNGATGELFF. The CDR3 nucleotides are TGTGCCAGCAGCGCCCTCCGTTTCGGGACAGGGAATGGGGCCACCGGGGAGCTGTTTTTT.

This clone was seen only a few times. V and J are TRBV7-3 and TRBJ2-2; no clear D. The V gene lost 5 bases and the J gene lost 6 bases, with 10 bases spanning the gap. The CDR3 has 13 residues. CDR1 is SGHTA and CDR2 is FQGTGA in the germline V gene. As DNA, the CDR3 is TGTGCCAGCAGCCCTAGTGCCGCCGGGGAGCTGTTTTTT. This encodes CASSPSAAGELFF. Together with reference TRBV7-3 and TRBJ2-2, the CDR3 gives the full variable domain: GAGVSQTPSNKVTEKGKYVELRCDPISGHTALYWYRQSLGQGPEFLIYFQGTGAADDSGLPNDRFFAVRPEGSVSTLKIQRTERGDSAVYLCASSPSAAGELFFGEGSRLTVL.

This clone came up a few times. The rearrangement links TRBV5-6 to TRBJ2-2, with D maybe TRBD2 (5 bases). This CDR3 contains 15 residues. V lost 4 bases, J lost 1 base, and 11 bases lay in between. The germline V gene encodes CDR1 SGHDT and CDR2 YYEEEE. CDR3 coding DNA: TGTGCCAGCAGCGCGGGCATGCGGAACACCGGGGAGCTGTTTTTT. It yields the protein CASSAGMRNTGELFF.

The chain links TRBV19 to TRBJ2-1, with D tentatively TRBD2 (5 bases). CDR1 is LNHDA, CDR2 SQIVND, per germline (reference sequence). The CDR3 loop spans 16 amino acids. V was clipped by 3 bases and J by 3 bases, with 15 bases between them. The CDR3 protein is CASSIPTTAVYNEQFF. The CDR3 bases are TGTGCCAGTAGTATCCCTACAACAGCGGTCTACAATGAGCAGTTCTTC. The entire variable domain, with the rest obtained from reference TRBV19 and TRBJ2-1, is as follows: DGGITQSPKYLFRKEGQNVTLSCEQNLNHDAMYWYRQDPGQGLRLIYYSQIVNDFQKGDIAEGYSVSREKKESFPLTVTSAQKNPTAFYLCASSIPTTAVYNEQFFGPGTRLTVL.

The CDR3 DNA reads TGTGCCAGCAGCTTTGGTAGCGGGGGGAGTCAAGAGACCCAGTACTTC. Residues: CASSFGSGGSQETQYF. The V gene is TRBV5-4, the J gene TRBJ2-5; 10 bases line up with TRBD2. Losses at the gene ends were 2 bases for V and 2 bases for J; bases not matched to a gene: 6. The CDR3 covers 16 residues. Germline V gene data show CDR1 as SGHNT and CDR2 as YYREEE (reference sequence).

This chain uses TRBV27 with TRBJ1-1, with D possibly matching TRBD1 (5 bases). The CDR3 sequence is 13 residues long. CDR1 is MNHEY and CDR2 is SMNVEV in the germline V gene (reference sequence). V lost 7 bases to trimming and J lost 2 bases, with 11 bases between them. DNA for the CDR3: TGTGCCAGCAACCTACAGGCAAACACTGAAGCTTTCTTT. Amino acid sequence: CASNLQANTEAFF.

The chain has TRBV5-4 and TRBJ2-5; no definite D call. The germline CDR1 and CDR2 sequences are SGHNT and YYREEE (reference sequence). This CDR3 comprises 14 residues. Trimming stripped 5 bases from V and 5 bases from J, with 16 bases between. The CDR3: CASSIRSTQETQYF. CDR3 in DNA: TGTGCCAGCAGTATACGAAGTACCCAGGAGACCCAGTACTTC.

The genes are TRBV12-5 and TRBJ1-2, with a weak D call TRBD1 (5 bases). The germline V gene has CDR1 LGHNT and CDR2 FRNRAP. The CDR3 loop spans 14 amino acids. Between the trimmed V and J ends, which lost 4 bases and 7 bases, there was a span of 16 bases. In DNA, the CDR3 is TGTGCTAGTGGTTCGTACGGGACTCCCCGTGGCTACACCTTC. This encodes CASGSYGTPRGYTF.

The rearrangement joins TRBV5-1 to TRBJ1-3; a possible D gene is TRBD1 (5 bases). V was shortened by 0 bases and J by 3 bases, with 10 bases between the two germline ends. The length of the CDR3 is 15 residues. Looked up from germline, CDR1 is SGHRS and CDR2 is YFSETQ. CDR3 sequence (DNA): TGCGCCAGCAGCTTGGAACAGGTGAATGGAAACACCATATATTTT. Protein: CASSLEQVNGNTIYF.

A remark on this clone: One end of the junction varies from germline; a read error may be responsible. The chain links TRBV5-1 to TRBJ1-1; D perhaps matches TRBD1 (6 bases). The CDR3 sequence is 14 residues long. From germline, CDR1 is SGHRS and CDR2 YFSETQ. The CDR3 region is CATSTGSTNTEAFF. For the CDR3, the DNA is TGCGCCACCAGCACAGGGTCGACGAACACTGAAGCTTTCTTT.

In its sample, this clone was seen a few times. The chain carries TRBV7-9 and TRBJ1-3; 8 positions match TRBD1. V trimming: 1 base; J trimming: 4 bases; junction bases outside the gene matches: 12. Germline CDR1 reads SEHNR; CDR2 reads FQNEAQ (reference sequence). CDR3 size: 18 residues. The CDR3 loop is CASSLVSQGAPVGNTIYF. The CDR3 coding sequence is TGTGCCAGCAGCTTAGTGAGTCAGGGGGCGCCGGTCGGAAACACCATATATTTT.

The CDR3 reads CASSSGGAGNQPQHF. The DNA of the CDR3 is TGTGCCAGCAGCTCCGGGGGGGCAGGCAATCAGCCCCAGCATTTT. The rearrangement uses TRBV6-2 or TRBV6-3 and TRBJ1-5; possibly TRBD1 for D (6 bases). Trimming left V 6 bases short and J 2 bases short, with 14 bases between. This CDR3 region has 15 residues. CDR1 and CDR2 (germline): MNHEY, SVGEGT.

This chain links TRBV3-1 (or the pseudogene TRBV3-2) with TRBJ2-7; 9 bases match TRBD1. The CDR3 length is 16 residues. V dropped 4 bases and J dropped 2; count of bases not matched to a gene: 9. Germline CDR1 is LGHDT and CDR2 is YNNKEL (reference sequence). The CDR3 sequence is CASSLTPGQGPYEQYF. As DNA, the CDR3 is TGTGCCAGCAGCCTCACACCGGGACAGGGTCCCTACGAGCAGTACTTC.

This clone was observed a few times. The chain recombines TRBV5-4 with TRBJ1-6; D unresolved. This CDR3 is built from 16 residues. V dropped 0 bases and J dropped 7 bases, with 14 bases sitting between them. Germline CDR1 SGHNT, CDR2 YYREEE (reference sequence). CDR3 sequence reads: CASSLDGPQANSPLHF. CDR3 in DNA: TGTGCCAGCAGCTTGGATGGGCCCCAGGCGAATTCACCCCTCCACTTT.